This T cell receptor beta chain is drawn from a study of beta chain features in type 1 diabetes. As regards this clone: Its antigen is currently unknown.

Every isolated RNA sample was fully reverse transcribed, so sequencing captured expressed TCRB transcripts. Repertoires were generated with immunoSEQ multiplex PCR, while TCRdb's copy carries only in-frame clones and drops some. Here the sample spans hundreds of thousands of clones, about 14% being singletons. The CDR3 length is 13 residues. The V end was cut by 6 bases, the J end by 4 bases, with 12 bases between. Germline V lookup: CDR1 LNHDA, CDR2 SQIVND (reference sequence). Via CD45RO/CCR7/CD25/CD127/CD95/CD27, cells of the CD4+ naive, central memory, regulatory and stem cell-like memory subsets were sorted. Study results and caveats: PCR, the amplification step, might favor shorter templates, equally in patients and controls. Among patients with Type 1 diabetes, TCRB CDR3s were moderately but significantly shorter in every one of the four CD4+ subsets. Comparison showed that naive, central memory and Treg TCRB repertoires appeared more similar among patients than among healthy donors. Over-representation of high TCR-expressing cells was a possible consequence of cDNA sequencing.

Material for sequencing was naive CD4+ T cells from blood. The V and J genes are TRBV19 and TRBJ1-1; D not resolved. The TCR originated in a man between 18 and 35 years old with type 1 diabetes. Written as DNA, the CDR3 is TGTGCCAGTAGCCTCTGGACGGGCACTGAAGCTTTCTTT. It is translated as CASSLWTGTEAFF. Full variable domain (rest looked up from reference TRBV19 and TRBJ1-1): DGGITQSPKYLFRKEGQNVTLSCEQNLNHDAMYWYRQDPGQGLRLIYYSQIVNDFQKGDIAEGYSVSREKKESFPLTVTSAQKNPTAFYLCASSLWTGTEAFFGQGTRLTVV.